The T cell receptor (beta chain) under discussion was sequenced for a study of blood T cell repertoires in COVID-19. Study background: T cells, B-cell-depleted T cells, or PBMCs supplied cDNA or gDNA.

Authors' methods: The assay estimated nucleated cells by amplifying reference gene primers. The method was immunoSEQ multiplex PCR; TCRdb's version includes in-frame clones alone and lacks a portion of them. That table is the source of V, J and clone size, and D and trimming were worked out from the DNA. The data contain hundreds of thousands of clones, less than 90% of them singletons. J was trimmed by 8 bases and V by 2 bases; bases with no gene match: 17. This CDR3 is 18 amino acids long. Germline V lookup: CDR1 MNHEY, CDR2 SVGEGT. A Seattle source enrolled patients during active infection and followed them longitudinally.

This TCR was recovered from a woman in her sixties or seventies with COVID-19, enrolled during active disease. V is TRBV6-2 or TRBV6-3 and J is TRBJ2-1, with 8 positions matching TRBD2. Sample: peripheral blood. CDR3 in amino acids: CASSYPRGSGAPRDEQFF. The CDR3, as DNA: TGTGCCAGCAGTTACCCCAGGGGTAGCGGGGCTCCCAGGGATGAGCAGTTCTTC.